Given below is one T cell receptor beta chain in context. The sample originates from a study of blood T cell repertoires in COVID-19. Across the study: Some COVID-19 samples were acute and others convalescent; all came from the United States, Italy and Spain.

Donors in Cohort 3 counted as recovered after two negative PCRs, clearance, or symptom resolution. Between the trimmed V and J ends, which lost 1 base and 5 bases, there was a span of 14 bases. Germline V lookup: CDR1 LNHDA, CDR2 SQIVND (reference sequence). CDR3 length: 15 amino acids. TCRdb's copy holds only in-frame clones and misses some; the assay was immunoSEQ multiplex PCR. Of some 140,000 clones detected, about 79% appear once; the ten largest clones hold approximately 9.2%. The sample consisted of PBMCs or T cells enriched from blood (not recorded which). This chain connects TRBV19 to TRBJ1-1; weak D call: TRBD1 (5 bases). This TCR came from a man aged 45 to 65 who had recovered from COVID-19. CDR3 bases: TGTGCCAGTAGTATAGGAGGGGACGGAGGGACTGAAGCTTTCTTT. As protein: CASSIGGDGGTEAFF.